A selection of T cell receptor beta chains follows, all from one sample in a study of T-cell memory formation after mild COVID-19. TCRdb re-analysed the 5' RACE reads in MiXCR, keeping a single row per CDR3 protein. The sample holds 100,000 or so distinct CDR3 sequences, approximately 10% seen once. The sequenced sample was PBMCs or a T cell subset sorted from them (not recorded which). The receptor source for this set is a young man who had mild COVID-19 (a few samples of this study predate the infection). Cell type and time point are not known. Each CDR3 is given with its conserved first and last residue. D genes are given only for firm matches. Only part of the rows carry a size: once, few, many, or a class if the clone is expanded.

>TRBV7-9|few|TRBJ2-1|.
TGTGCCAGTCTACGGGGGCTCAATGAGCAGTTCTTC
CASLRGLNEQFF
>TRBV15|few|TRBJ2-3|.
TGTGCCACCCGGGGAGAGGGCCACGAGGTAGATACGCAGTATTTT
CATRGEGHEVDTQYF
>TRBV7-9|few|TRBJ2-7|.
TGTGCCAGCAGCTCGGGTTTGACTGGCACCCGCTACGAGCAGTACTTC
CASSSGLTGTRYEQYF
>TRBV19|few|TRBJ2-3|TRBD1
TGTGCATCGAGGGGGCTAAACACAGATACGCAGTATTTT
CASRGLNTDTQYF
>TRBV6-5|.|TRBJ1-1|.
TGTGCCAGCAGTTACTACGGGGGCACTGAAGCTTTCTTT
CASSYYGGTEAFF
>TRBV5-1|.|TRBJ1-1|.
TGCGCCAGCAGCCTGACAGGTTTCTCTGAAGCTTTCTTT
CASSLTGFSEAFF
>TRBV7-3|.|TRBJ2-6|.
TGTGCCAGCGAGGTGATCGGGACGGGTGGGGCCAACGTCCTGACTTTC
CASEVIGTGGANVLTF
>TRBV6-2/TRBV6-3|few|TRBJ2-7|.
TGTGCCAGCAGTAAGGACAAGGTCTACGAGCAGTACTTC
CASSKDKVYEQYF
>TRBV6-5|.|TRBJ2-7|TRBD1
TGTGCCAGCAGTTACGGGACAGGGGAGCAGTACTTC
CASSYGTGEQYF
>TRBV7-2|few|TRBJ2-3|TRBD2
TGTGCCAGCAGTCCAGAGGAAGTCCTAGCGGGGGTTTGGGAGGTGAAAGATACGCAGTATTTT
CASSPEEVLAGVWEVKDTQYF
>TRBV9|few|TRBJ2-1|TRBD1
TGTGCCAGCAGCTTCCGGGACAGGGTAAACAATGAGCAGTTCTTC
CASSFRDRVNNEQFF
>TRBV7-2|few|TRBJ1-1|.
TGTGCCAGCACCTACCCCGAGACAGGTAGTTGGGGTGAAGCTTTCTTT
CASTYPETGSWGEAFF
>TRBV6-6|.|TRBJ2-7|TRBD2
TGTGCCAGCAGTTACTTCTTACTAGCGGGGGCCGAGTCCTACGAGCAGTACTTC
CASSYFLLAGAESYEQYF
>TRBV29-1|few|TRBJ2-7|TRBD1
TGCAGCGTTGAGACAGGGGGTCCCTACGAGCAGTACTTC
CSVETGGPYEQYF
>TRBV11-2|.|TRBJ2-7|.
TGTGCCAGCAGCTTAGTTGGGGCAGCCCGATACGAGCAGTACTTC
CASSLVGAARYEQYF
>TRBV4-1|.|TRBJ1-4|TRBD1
TGCGCCAGCAGCCAGGGACAGCGTAGTGAAAAACTGTTTTTT
CASSQGQRSEKLFF
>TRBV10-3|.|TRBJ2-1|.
TGTGCCACATTCCACGGTCCGAGCTCCTACAATGAGCAGTTCTTC
CATFHGPSSYNEQFF
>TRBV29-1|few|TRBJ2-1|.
TGCAGCGTTGATGGGACCGACTTGTCCAATGAGCAGTTCTTC
CSVDGTDLSNEQFF
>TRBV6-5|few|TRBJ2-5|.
TGTGCCAGCAGTTGGCAGGTCCGAGGAAAGACCCAGTACTTC
CASSWQVRGKTQYF
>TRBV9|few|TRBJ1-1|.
TGTGCCAGCAGCGGCCGGGACGGACATGAAGCTTTCTTT
CASSGRDGHEAFF
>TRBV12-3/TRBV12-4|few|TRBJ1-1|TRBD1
TGTGCCAGCAATAACAGGGGGCGAACTGAAGCTTTCTTT
CASNNRGRTEAFF
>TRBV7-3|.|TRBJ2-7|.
TGTGCCAGCAGCTCCGGCGACCATAACGAGCAGTACTTC
CASSSGDHNEQYF
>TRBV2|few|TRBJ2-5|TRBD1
TGTGCCAGCAGACTCGGGACAGTACGAGAGACCCAGTACTTC
CASRLGTVRETQYF
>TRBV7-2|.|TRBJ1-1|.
TGTGCCAGCAGCCTAGGGTTTGGGAACACTGAAGCTTTCTTT
CASSLGFGNTEAFF
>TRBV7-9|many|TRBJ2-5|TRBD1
TGTGCCAGCAGCCCCTACCTGGGACAGGGGGAAGAGACCCAGTACTTC
CASSPYLGQGEETQYF
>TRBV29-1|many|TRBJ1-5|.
TGCAGCGTTGATGAGGGGGACAATCAGCCCCAGCATTTT
CSVDEGDNQPQHF
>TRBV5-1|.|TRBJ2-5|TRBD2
TGCGCCAGCAGCACACGCAGCGGGGGTCAAGAGACCCAGTACTTC
CASSTRSGGQETQYF
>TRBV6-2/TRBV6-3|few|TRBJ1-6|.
TGTGCCAGCAGGAACGATCCGGGATTTGATAATTCACCCCTCCACTTT
CASRNDPGFDNSPLHF
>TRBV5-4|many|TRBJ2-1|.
TGTGCCAGCAGCGGGGGTAGCTCCTACAATGAGCAGTTCTTC
CASSGGSSYNEQFF
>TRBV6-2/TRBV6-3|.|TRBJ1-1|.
TGTGCCAGCAGTTACGTGGCTGAAGCTTTCTTT
CASSYVAEAFF